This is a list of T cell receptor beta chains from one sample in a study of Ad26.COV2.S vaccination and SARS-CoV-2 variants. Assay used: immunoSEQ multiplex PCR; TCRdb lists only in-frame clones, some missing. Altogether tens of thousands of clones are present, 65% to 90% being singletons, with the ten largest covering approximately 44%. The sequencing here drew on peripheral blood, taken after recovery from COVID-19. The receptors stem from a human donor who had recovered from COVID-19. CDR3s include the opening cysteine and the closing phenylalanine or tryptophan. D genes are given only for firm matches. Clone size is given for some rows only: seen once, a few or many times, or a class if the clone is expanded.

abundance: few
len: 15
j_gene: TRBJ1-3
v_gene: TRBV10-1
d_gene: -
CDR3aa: CASSEDLGTGNTIYF
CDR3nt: TGCGCCAGCAGTGAGGACCTTGGAACGGGAAACACCATATATTTT

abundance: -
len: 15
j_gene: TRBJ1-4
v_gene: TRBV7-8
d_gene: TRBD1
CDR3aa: CASSRQGVEHEKLFF
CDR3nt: TGTGCCAGCAGCCGACAGGGGGTAGAGCATGAAAAACTGTTTTTT

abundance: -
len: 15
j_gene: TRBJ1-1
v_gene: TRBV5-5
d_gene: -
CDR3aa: CASSLWTPGNTEAFF
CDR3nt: TGTGCCAGCAGCCTCTGGACCCCCGGGAACACTGAAGCTTTCTTT

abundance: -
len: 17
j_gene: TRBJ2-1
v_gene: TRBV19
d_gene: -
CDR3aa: CASLPAGTSLGYNEQFF
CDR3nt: TGTGCCAGTTTACCGGCCGGGACCTCCTTGGGTTACAATGAGCAGTTCTTC

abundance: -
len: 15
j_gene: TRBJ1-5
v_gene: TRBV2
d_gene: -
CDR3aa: CASSERQGSNQPQHF
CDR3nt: TGTGCCAGCAGTGAGCGGCAGGGGAGCAATCAGCCCCAGCATTTT

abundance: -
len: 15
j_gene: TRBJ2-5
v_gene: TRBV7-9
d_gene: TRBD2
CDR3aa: CASSLSGAPQETQYF
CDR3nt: TGTGCCAGCAGCTTAAGCGGGGCGCCCCAAGAGACCCAGTACTTC

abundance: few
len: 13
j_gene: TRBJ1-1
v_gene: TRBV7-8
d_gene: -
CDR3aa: CASTLTVNTEAFF
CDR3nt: TGTGCCAGCACCTTGACAGTGAACACTGAAGCTTTCTTT

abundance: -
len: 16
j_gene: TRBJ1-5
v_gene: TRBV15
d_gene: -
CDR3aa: CATSRQKGLLRQPQHF
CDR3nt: TGTGCCACCAGCCGCCAGAAGGGATTACTCCGGCAGCCCCAGCATTTT

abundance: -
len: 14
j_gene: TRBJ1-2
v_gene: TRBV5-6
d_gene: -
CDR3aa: CASSLVGGNYGYTF
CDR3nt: TGTGCCAGCAGCTTGGTCGGGGGTAACTATGGCTACACCTTC

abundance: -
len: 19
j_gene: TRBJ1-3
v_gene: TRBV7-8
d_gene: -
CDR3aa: CASSFSSVIFLPSGNTIYF
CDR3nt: TGTGCCAGCAGCTTTTCCTCAGTGATCTTCCTACCCTCTGGAAACACCATATATTTT

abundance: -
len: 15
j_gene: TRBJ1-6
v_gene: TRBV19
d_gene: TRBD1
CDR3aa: CASSFRDSVNSPLHF
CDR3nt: TGTGCCAGTAGCTTCCGGGACAGCGTGAATTCACCCCTCCACTTT

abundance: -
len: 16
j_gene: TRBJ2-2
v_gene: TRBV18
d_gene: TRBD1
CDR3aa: CASSPPSYRGTGELFF
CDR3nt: TGTGCCAGCTCACCACCGTCATACAGGGGCACCGGGGAGCTGTTTTTT

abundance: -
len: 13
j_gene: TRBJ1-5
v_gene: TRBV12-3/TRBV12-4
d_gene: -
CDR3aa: CASRSQGDQPQHF
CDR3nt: TGTGCCAGCAGATCCCAGGGAGATCAGCCCCAGCATTTT

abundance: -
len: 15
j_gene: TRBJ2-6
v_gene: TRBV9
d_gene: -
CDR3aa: CASSLGVTGANVLTF
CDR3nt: TGTGCCAGCAGCTTGGGAGTAACGGGGGCCAACGTCCTGACTTTC

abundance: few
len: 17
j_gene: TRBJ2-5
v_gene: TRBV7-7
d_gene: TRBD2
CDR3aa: CASSSGIAGGPGATQYF
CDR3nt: TGTGCCAGCAGCTCCGGAATAGCGGGGGGGCCGGGGGCAACCCAGTACTTC

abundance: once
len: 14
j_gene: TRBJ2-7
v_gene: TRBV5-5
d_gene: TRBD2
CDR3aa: CASSLGTSGREQYF
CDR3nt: TGTGCCAGCAGCCTAGGGACTAGCGGAAGAGAGCAGTACTTC

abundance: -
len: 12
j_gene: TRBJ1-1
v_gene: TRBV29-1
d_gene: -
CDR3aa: CSVRGPNTEAFF
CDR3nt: TGCAGCGTTCGCGGCCCGAACACTGAAGCTTTCTTT

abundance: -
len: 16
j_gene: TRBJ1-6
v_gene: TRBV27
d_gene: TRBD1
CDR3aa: CASSLSFQGGYSPLHF
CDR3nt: TGTGCCAGCAGTTTATCCTTTCAGGGGGGTTATTCACCCCTCCACTTT

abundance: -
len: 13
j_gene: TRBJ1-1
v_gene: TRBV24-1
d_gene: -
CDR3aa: CATSDRRNTEAFF
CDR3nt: TGTGCCACCTCCGACCGGCGGAACACTGAAGCTTTCTTT

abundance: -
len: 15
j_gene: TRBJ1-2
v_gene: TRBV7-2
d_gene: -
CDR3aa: CASSSGGWASYGYTF
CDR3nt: TGTGCCAGCAGCTCGGGAGGGTGGGCCAGCTATGGCTACACCTTC

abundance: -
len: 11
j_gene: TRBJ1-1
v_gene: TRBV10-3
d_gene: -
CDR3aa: CAISAGTEAFF
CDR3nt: TGTGCCATCAGCGCTGGTACTGAAGCTTTCTTT

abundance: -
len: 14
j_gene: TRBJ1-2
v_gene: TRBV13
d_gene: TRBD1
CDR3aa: CASSSRQGEGGYTF
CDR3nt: TGTGCCAGCAGCTCGCGACAGGGCGAGGGCGGCTACACCTTC

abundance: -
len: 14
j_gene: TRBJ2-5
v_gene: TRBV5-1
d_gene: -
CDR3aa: CASSQGGNGETQYF
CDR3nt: TGCGCCAGCAGCCAGGGGGGGAATGGGGAGACCCAGTACTTC

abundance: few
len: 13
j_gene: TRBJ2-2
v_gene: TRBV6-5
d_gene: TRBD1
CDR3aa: CASRPTGVGELFF
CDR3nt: TGTGCCAGCAGACCGACAGGGGTCGGGGAGCTGTTTTTT

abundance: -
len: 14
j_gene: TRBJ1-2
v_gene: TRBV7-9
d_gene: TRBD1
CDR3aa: CASSDGTELYGYTF
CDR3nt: TGTGCCAGCAGCGACGGGACAGAGCTCTATGGCTACACCTTC

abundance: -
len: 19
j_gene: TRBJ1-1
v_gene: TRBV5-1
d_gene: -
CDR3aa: CASSPYLINPLDSNTEAFF
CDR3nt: TGCGCCAGCAGCCCTTACCTAATTAATCCCCTGGATTCGAACACTGAAGCTTTCTTT

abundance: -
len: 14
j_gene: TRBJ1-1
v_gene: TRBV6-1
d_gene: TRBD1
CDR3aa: CASSEGSGGSPAFF
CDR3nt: TGTGCCAGCAGTGAAGGGTCAGGGGGTTCACCAGCTTTCTTT

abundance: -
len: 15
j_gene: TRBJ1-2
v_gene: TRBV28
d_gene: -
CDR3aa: CASSLKTQVHYGYTF
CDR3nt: TGTGCCAGCAGTTTAAAGACACAGGTTCACTATGGCTACACCTTC

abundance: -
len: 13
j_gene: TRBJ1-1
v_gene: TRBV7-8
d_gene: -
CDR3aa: CASTLDRNTEAFF
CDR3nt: TGTGCCAGCACCTTGGACAGGAACACTGAAGCTTTCTTT

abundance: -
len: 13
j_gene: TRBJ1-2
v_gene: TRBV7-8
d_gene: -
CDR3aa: CASSLGSYYGYTF
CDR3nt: TGTGCCAGCAGCTTAGGGTCGTACTATGGCTACACCTTC

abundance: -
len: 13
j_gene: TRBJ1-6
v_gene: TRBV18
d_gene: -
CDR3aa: CASSPAGNSPLHF
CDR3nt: TGTGCCAGCTCACCCGCCGGGAATTCACCCCTCCACTTT

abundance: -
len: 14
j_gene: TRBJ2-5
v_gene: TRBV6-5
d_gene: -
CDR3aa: CASQTGPSQETQYF
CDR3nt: TGTGCCAGCCAGACAGGACCGAGCCAAGAGACCCAGTACTTC

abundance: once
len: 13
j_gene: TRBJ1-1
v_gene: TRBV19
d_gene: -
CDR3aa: CASSGTGRVEAFF
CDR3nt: TGTGCCAGTAGCGGGACCGGCAGGGTTGAAGCTTTCTTT

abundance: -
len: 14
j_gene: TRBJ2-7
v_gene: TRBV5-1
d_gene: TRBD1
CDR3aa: CASRGQGSSYEQYF
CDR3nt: TGCGCCAGCAGAGGACAGGGGAGCTCCTACGAGCAGTACTTC

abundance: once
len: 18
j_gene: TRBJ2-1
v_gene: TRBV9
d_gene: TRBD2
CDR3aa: CASSVALAGGPIKNEQFF
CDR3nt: TGTGCCAGCAGCGTAGCACTAGCGGGGGGGCCGATTAAAAATGAGCAGTTCTTC

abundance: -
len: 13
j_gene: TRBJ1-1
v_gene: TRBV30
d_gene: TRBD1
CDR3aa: CAWNGQANTEAFF
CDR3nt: TGTGCCTGGAACGGACAGGCAAACACTGAAGCTTTCTTT

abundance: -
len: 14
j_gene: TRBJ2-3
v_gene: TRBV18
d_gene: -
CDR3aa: CASSPPGNVGAQYF
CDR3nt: TGTGCCAGCTCACCACCCGGCAACGTCGGGGCGCAGTATTTT

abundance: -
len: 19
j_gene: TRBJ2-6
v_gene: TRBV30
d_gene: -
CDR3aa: CAWSVGVFTGVSGANVLTF
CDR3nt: TGTGCCTGGAGTGTAGGGGTCTTCACGGGAGTGTCTGGGGCCAACGTCCTGACTTTC

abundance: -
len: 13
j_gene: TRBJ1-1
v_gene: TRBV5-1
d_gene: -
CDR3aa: CASSLDSNTEAFF
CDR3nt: TGCGCCAGCAGCTTAGACAGTAACACTGAAGCTTTCTTT

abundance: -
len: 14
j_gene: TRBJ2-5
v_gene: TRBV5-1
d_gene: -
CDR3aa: CASSVGAGGETQYF
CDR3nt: TGCGCCAGCAGCGTTGGGGCCGGCGGAGAGACCCAGTACTTC

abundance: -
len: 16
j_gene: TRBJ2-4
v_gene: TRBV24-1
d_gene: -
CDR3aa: CATSDGGGSGKNIQYF
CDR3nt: TGTGCCACCAGTGATGGAGGGGGCTCGGGCAAAAACATTCAGTACTTC

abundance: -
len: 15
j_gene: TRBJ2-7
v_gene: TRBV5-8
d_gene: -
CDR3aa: CASSYNRVRSSEQYF
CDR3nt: TGTGCCAGCAGCTACAACAGGGTCCGATCTTCCGAGCAGTACTTC

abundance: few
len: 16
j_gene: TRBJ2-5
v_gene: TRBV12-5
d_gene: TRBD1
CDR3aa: CASGLGTGAPEETQYF
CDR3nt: TGTGCTAGTGGTTTAGGGACAGGGGCCCCGGAAGAGACCCAGTACTTC

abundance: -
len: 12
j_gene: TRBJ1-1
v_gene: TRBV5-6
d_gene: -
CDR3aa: CASSFLLFEAFF
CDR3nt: TGTGCCAGCAGCTTTCTTCTGTTCGAAGCTTTCTTT

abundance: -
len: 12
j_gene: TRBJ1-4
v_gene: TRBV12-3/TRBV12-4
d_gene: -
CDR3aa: CASRPDAKELFF
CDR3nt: TGTGCCAGCAGACCTGACGCAAAAGAACTGTTTTTT

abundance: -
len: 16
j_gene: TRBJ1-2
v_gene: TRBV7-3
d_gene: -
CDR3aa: CASSLTGDSKIYGYTF
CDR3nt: TGTGCCAGCAGCTTAACCGGCGACAGCAAAATCTATGGCTACACCTTC

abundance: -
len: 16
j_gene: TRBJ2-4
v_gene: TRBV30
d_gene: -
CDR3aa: CAWSVFSGLAKNIQYF
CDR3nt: TGTGCCTGGAGTGTATTTTCAGGGCTAGCCAAAAACATTCAGTACTTC

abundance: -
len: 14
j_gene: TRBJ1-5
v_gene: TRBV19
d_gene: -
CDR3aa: CASSIGYSNQPQHF
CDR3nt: TGTGCCAGTAGTATTGGATATAGCAATCAGCCCCAGCATTTT

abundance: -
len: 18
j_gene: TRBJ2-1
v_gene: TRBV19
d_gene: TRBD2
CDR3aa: CASSRGLAGPPAYNEQFF
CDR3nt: TGTGCCAGTAGTAGAGGACTAGCTGGCCCGCCCGCGTACAATGAGCAGTTCTTC

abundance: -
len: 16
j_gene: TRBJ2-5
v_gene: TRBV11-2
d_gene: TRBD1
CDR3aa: CASRKGAGGKSETQYF
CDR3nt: TGTGCCAGCAGGAAAGGGGCAGGGGGCAAGTCGGAGACCCAGTACTTC

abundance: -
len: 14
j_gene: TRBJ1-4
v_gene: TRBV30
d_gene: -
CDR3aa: CAWSVRQANEKLFF
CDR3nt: TGTGCCTGGAGTGTACGACAGGCTAATGAAAAACTGTTTTTT

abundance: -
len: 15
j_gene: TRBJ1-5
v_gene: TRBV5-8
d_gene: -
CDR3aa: CASSLWGWGNQPQHF
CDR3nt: TGTGCCAGCAGCTTGTGGGGTTGGGGCAATCAGCCCCAGCATTTT

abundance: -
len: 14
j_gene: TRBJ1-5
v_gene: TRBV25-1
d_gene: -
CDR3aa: CASSEGDRNQPQHF
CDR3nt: TGTGCCAGCAGTGAGGGGGATCGCAATCAGCCCCAGCATTTT

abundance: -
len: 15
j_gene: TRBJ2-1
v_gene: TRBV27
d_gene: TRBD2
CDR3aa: CASSSRLAGENEQFF
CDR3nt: TGTGCCAGCAGTTCCCGCCTAGCGGGAGAGAATGAGCAGTTCTTC

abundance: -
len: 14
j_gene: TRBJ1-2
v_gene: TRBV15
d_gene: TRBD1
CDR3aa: CATSRLQGGYGYTF
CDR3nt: TGTGCCACCAGCAGGCTCCAGGGGGGGTATGGCTACACCTTC